A single sample gave rise to the 30 T cell receptor beta chains below, sequenced in a study of T-cell reconstitution after alpha-beta-depleted transplantation in children. Using unique molecular identifiers, the investigators prepared the TCRbeta library. TCRdb reprocessed the PCR reads via MiXCR and lists one record per CDR3 protein. The sample lists 200,000 to 250,000 distinct CDR3 sequences, about 8.2% occurring once. This specimen consisted of PBMCs, mostly from graft donor cells, obtained 360 days after TCRalphabeta/CD19-depleted stem cell transplant. The receptor set was obtained from a male patient between 2 and 10 years old who had a stem cell transplant for acute myeloid leukemia, so the T cells may come from the graft donor.

This CDR3 reads CASSLGDGSHTDTQYF. The CDR3, as DNA: TGTGCCAGCAGCTTAGGAGACGGGAGTCACACAGATACGCAGTATTTT. V usage is TRBV7-2 and J usage is TRBJ2-3; D perhaps matches TRBD2 (6 bases). Trimming removed 1 base from V and 2 bases from J, with 13 bases in between. This CDR3 has 16 amino acids. In germline, CDR1 is SGHTA, CDR2 FQGNSA.

The J gene is TRBJ2-7, the V gene TRBV7-9; D perhaps matches TRBD2 (6 bases). Trimming shortened V by 5 bases and J by 4 bases, and 15 bases separated the two germline ends. The CDR3 has 14 residues. Germline loops: CDR1 SEHNR, CDR2 FQNEAQ (reference sequence). The CDR3 loop reads CASSPRDLNYEQYF. DNA of the CDR3: TGTGCCAGCAGCCCCCGGGACTTAAATTACGAGCAGTACTTC.

This clonotype was detected a few times. V and J are TRBV29-1 and TRBJ2-1; no firm D call. Germline V lookup: CDR1 SQVTM, CDR2 ANQGSEA. Deletions cut 2 bases from V and 5 bases from J, with 16 bases between. The CDR3 totals 15 residues. DNA of the CDR3: TGCAGCGTTGAACTTCCAAGCGAGCACGACAATGAGCAGTTCTTC. Translating gives CSVELPSEHDNEQFF.

This clonotype has at least ten counts. The J gene is TRBJ2-7, the V gene TRBV5-1, with a tentative D call TRBD1 (6 bases). The V gene's germline CDR1 is SGHRS and CDR2 YFSETQ. Trimming removed 4 bases from V and 3 bases from J, with 17 bases in between. The CDR3 sequence is 15 residues long. The CDR3 nucleotides read TGCGCCAGCAGCCATACAGGGAAACTGGACTACGAGCAGTACTTC. Residues: CASSHTGKLDYEQYF.

This clonotype was counted between two and nine times. The chain is built from TRBV5-4 and TRBJ2-7; D is undetermined. Trimming shortened V by 4 bases and J by 4 bases, and 15 bases separated the two germline ends. Germline V gene data show CDR1 as SGHNT and CDR2 as YYREEE (reference sequence). The CDR3 is 14 amino acids. The CDR3 nucleotides read TGTGCCAGCAGCGCTGAATTACACGGATACGAGCAGTACTTC. This sequence encodes CASSAELHGYEQYF.

The chain carries TRBV15 and TRBJ1-2; TRBD1 might be the D (5 bases). The germline V gene encodes CDR1 LNHNV and CDR2 YYDKDF (reference sequence). V gave up 1 base and J gave up 0 bases, with 12 bases separating them. The CDR3 has 16 residues. The CDR3 DNA is TGTGCCACCAGCAGAGGTCTCGGGGCATCTAACTATGGCTACACCTTC. This sequence encodes CATSRGLGASNYGYTF.

This clonotype was recorded many times. This chain joins TRBV3-1 and TRBJ2-7; 7 nucleotides match TRBD1. The V gene's germline CDR1 is LGHDT and CDR2 YNNKEL (reference sequence). V lost 4 bases to trimming and J lost 12 bases; unmatched junction nucleotides: 12. This CDR3 region has 13 residues. Written as DNA, the CDR3 is TGTGCCAGCAGCCTAGGACAGGCGCTACCACTGTACGTC. Protein sequence: CASSLGQALPLYV.

This clonotype was seen more than once but under ten times. The chain recombines TRBV18 with TRBJ2-7; D uncertain. Germline V gene lookup returns CDR1 KGHSH and CDR2 LQKENI. CDR3 length equals 14 residues. Trimming pared 2 bases from V and 7 bases from J, leaving 15 bases between. The CDR3: CASSPKWSVPEQYF. CDR3 sequence (DNA): TGTGCCAGCTCACCAAAATGGAGCGTTCCTGAGCAGTACTTC.

The table lists this clonotype with many counts. The V and J genes are TRBV4-3 and TRBJ2-7; D unresolved. V dropped 0 bases and J dropped 1 base, with 7 bases sitting between them. Germline CDR1 LGHNA, CDR2 YSLEER. This CDR3 has 14 amino acids. DNA for the CDR3: TGCGCCAGCAGCCAAGATCTCGGGTCCTACGAGCAGTACTTC. Translation: CASSQDLGSYEQYF.

The chain recombines TRBV7-2 with TRBJ2-7; perhaps TRBD2 as D (6 bases). Germline CDR1 and CDR2: SGHTA and FQGNSA. The CDR3 is 15 residues long. Trimming took 5 bases from V and 2 from J, leaving 16 bases between them. In DNA form, the CDR3 reads TGTGCCAGCAGCAGGGCCTTCGGGAGCCCCTACGAGCAGTACTTC. Protein product: CASSRAFGSPYEQYF.

This clonotype was counted many times. The rearrangement links TRBV10-3 to TRBJ2-3, with D unclear. The CDR3 is 11 amino acids. V was clipped by 9 bases and J by 5 bases, with 9 bases between them. The germline gives CDR1 ENHRY, CDR2 SYGVKD. The CDR3 DNA sequence: TGTGCCATAAGGTCCGGAGATACGCAGTATTTT. Translation gives CAIRSGDTQYF.

CDR3 loop: CASSHGISDNEQFF. For the CDR3, the DNA is TGCGCCAGCTCCCACGGGATTTCTGACAATGAGCAGTTCTTC. The chain joins TRBV10-2 to TRBJ2-1; TRBD2 might be the D (5 bases). V shed 8 bases and J shed 5 bases, with 16 bases lying between them. This CDR3 has 14 amino acids. The germline CDR1 and CDR2 sequences are WSHSY and SAAADI.

This clonotype was counted a few times. The chain uses TRBV27 and TRBJ1-1; the D gene is possibly TRBD1 (5 bases). Looked up from germline, CDR1 is MNHEY and CDR2 is SMNVEV (reference sequence). V was shortened by 2 bases and J by 5 bases, with 9 bases between the two germline ends. This CDR3 comprises 13 residues. For the CDR3, the DNA is TGTGCCAGCAGTTTAAAACAGGCTACTGAAGCTTTCTTT. Translation: CASSLKQATEAFF.

The V and J genes are TRBV12-3 or TRBV12-4 and TRBJ1-5; TRBD1 might be the D (5 bases). Trimming took off 4 bases at V and 4 bases at J, with 8 bases between the two ends. This CDR3 comprises 13 residues. The CDR3 DNA reads as TGTGCCAGCAGTTGGGCAGGGAATCAGCCCCAGCATTTT. Its protein product is CASSWAGNQPQHF.

There are a few counts of this clonotype. The chain couples TRBV6-2 or TRBV6-3 to TRBJ2-1; a weak D match, TRBD1 (5 bases). The CDR3 runs to 18 residues. CDR1 is MNHEY, CDR2 SVGEGT, per germline. V was trimmed by 1 base and J by 8 bases, leaving 24 bases between them. Here the CDR3 DNA reads TGTGCCAGCAGTTACTGGGGCCCCACGTTGGGGCCAAGCGATGAGCAGTTCTTC. Translated, it gives CASSYWGPTLGPSDEQFF.

There are a few counts of this clonotype. In DNA form, the CDR3 reads TGTGCCACTCCGTCCCTATTGGGGCTAGCGGGAACCGGGGAGCTGTTTTTT. It specifies CATPSLLGLAGTGELFF. The V gene is TRBV12-3 or TRBV12-4, the J gene TRBJ2-2; 9 positions agree with TRBD2. CDR3 length: 17 amino acids. Trimming took 10 bases from V and 5 from J; bases not matched to a gene: 17.

This clonotype has a handful of counts. The chain is built from TRBV5-6 and TRBJ2-1; a possible D gene is TRBD1 (6 bases). V dropped 0 bases and J dropped 4 bases, with 14 bases sitting between them. The germline CDR1 and CDR2 sequences are SGHDT and YYEEEE. CDR3 length: 16 amino acids. CDR3 region: CASSLVSGQLYNEQFF. CDR3 DNA: TGTGCCAGCAGCTTGGTTTCGGGACAATTATACAATGAGCAGTTCTTC.

This clonotype has more than one count but fewer than ten. The CDR3 DNA reads as TGTGCCAGCAGCTTAGCAGGGGCCTTAGCCCCGAACACTGAAGCTTTCTTT. Protein product: CASSLAGALAPNTEAFF. V is TRBV7-6 and J is TRBJ1-1; D might be TRBD1 (5 bases). Trimming removed 0 bases from V and 1 base from J, with 15 bases in between. This CDR3 is built from 17 residues. Germline CDR1 is SGHVS and CDR2 is FNYEAQ. Full variable domain (rest looked up from reference TRBV7-6 and TRBJ1-1): GAGVSQSPRYKVTKRGQDVALRCDPISGHVSLYWYRQALGQGPEFLTYFNYEAQQDKSGLPNDRFSAERPEGSISTLTIQRTEQRDSAMYRCASSLAGALAPNTEAFFGQGTRLTVV.

Ten or more counts support this clonotype. The chain uses TRBV7-2 and TRBJ2-3; 12 bases align to TRBD2. J lost 8 bases, V lost 4 bases, and 4 bases had no gene match. This CDR3 region has 14 residues. Germline V gene lookup returns CDR1 SGHTA and CDR2 FQGNSA. The CDR3 loop is CASSSTSGSGTQYF. As DNA, the CDR3 is TGTGCCAGCAGCTCGACTAGCGGGAGTGGTACGCAGTATTTT.

This clonotype was counted between two and nine times. The chain couples TRBV4-2 to TRBJ1-1; weak D call: TRBD1 (5 bases). The CDR3 runs 15 residues. Germline loops: CDR1 LGHNA, CDR2 YNFKEQ. V was clipped by 4 bases and J by 4 bases, with 16 bases between them. The CDR3 DNA is TGTGCCAGCAGCCGCAATAGGCAGGGAGCCACTGAAGCTTTCTTT. Its translation is CASSRNRQGATEAFF.

This clonotype was seen ten or more times. The rearrangement joins TRBV29-1 to TRBJ2-1; 8 bases line up with TRBD1. CDR3 size: 11 residues. Germline assignment: CDR1 SQVTM and CDR2 ANQGSEA. After removal of 7 bases from V and 4 bases from J, the junction contained 0 bases not matched to a gene. The chain's CDR3 is CSGDRYNEQFF. In nucleotides, the CDR3 is TGCAGCGGGGACAGGTACAATGAGCAGTTCTTC.

The table lists this clonotype with many counts. The V gene is TRBV29-1, the J gene TRBJ2-7, with unresolved D. Germline CDR1 SQVTM, CDR2 ANQGSEA. This CDR3 is built from 13 residues. The V and J ends lost 5 bases and 3 bases respectively, with 14 bases between them. In DNA form, the CDR3 reads TGCAGCGTTATCGTATCGATAAGCTACGAGCAGTACTTC. As protein: CSVIVSISYEQYF.

This clonotype was picked up a small number of times. V is TRBV20-1 and J is TRBJ1-2, with D possibly being TRBD1 (5 bases). CDR1 and CDR2 (germline): DFQATT, SNEGSKA (reference sequence). This CDR3 spans 15 amino acids. Trimming cost V 5 bases and J 7 bases, with 23 bases left between them. In DNA form, the CDR3 reads TGCAGTGCTCTCTCCCGCCGGGGCGTAGCGGGTGGCTACACCTTC. Its translation is CSALSRRGVAGGYTF.

This clonotype was seen at least ten times. The V and J genes are TRBV12-3 or TRBV12-4 and TRBJ2-7; D gene uncertain. There are 12 residues in the CDR3. Trimming left V 6 bases short and J 4 bases short, with 10 bases between. This chain's CDR3 is CASSIGPYEQYV. In nucleotides, the CDR3 is TGTGCCAGCAGCATAGGGCCTTACGAGCAGTACGTC.

This clonotype was observed many times. The chain has TRBV28 and TRBJ2-1; possible D gene TRBD2, 5 bases. CDR1 MDHEN and CDR2 SYDVKM come from the germline V gene. The V end lost 2 bases, the J end lost 8 bases, and 13 bases lay between the germline ends. This CDR3 has 14 residues. The CDR3 region has the DNA TGTGCCAGCAGTTTACGACCCCCTAGCCATGAGCAGTTCTTC. Its protein is CASSLRPPSHEQFF.

The genes are TRBV10-2 and TRBJ2-3, with D unresolved. Deletions cut 5 bases from V and 0 bases from J, with 6 bases between. The CDR3 runs to 13 residues. Per germline, CDR1 WSHSY and CDR2 SAAADI. CDR3 residues: CASSLLSTDTQYF. The CDR3 DNA follows: TGCGCCAGCAGTCTTCTTAGCACAGATACGCAGTATTTT.

The table lists this clonotype with many counts. This rearrangement joins TRBV12-3 or TRBV12-4 to TRBJ2-1; 15 bases match TRBD2. The CDR3 is 17 amino acids. The ends lost 6 bases at V and 2 bases at J; junction bases unmatched: 5. The CDR3 DNA reads as TGTGCCAGCAGCTACCGGACTAGCGGGAGGGCCTACAATGAGCAGTTCTTC. Translation: CASSYRTSGRAYNEQFF.

This chain connects TRBV11-2 to TRBJ2-1, with D tentatively TRBD2 (6 bases). Germline V lookup: CDR1 SGHAT, CDR2 FQNNGV. This CDR3 spans 19 amino acids. Trimming cost V 4 bases and J 0 bases, with 22 bases left between them. The CDR3 DNA reads as TGTGCCAGCAGCTCACCCTTCGGCGCGGGGCAGAGCTCCTACAATGAGCAGTTCTTC. Its protein is CASSSPFGAGQSSYNEQFF.

This clonotype was detected only a few times. The chain uses TRBV20-1 and TRBJ2-7; 11 bases line up with TRBD2. The germline V gene encodes CDR1 DFQATT and CDR2 SNEGSKA (reference sequence). V lost 6 bases and J lost 2; bases outside the gene matches: 6. The CDR3 runs 14 residues. This CDR3 reads CSALTSGGTYEQYF. CDR3 coding DNA: TGCAGTGCGCTAACTAGCGGGGGCACCTACGAGCAGTACTTC.

The CDR3 sequence: CSVVAGEETQYF. In DNA, the CDR3 is TGCAGCGTCGTAGCGGGGGAAGAGACCCAGTACTTC. The V gene is TRBV29-1, the J gene TRBJ2-5; 9 bases agree with TRBD2. CDR1 and CDR2 from the germline V gene are SQVTM and ANQGSEA. J was trimmed by 3 bases and V by 6 bases; bases with no gene match: 2. CDR3 length equals 12 residues.